A single sample gave rise to the 31 T cell receptor beta chains below, sequenced in a study of shared clonotypes between healthy human individuals. The protocol was immunoSEQ multiplex PCR, while the TCRdb copy is restricted to in-frame clones and leaves out a portion. The sample yields millions of clones, 85% to 95% seen once. Sequencing was done on a sample of naive CD4+ T cells sorted from blood. Sample subset: CD45RA+ positively selected. These receptors all come from a man younger than 35 in good health.

The J gene is TRBJ2-2, the V gene TRBV6-5; D gene ambiguous. The CDR3 contains 14 residues. V was shortened by 0 bases and J by 4 bases, with 6 bases between the two germline ends. Germline lookup yields CDR1 MNHEY and CDR2 SVGAGI. The CDR3 loop is CASSYSFATGELFF. CDR3 sequence (DNA): TGTGCCAGCAGTTACTCTTTTGCCACCGGGGAGCTGTTTTTT.

The sample holds one count of this clone. Within the sample, other DNA sequences also encode this same CDR3. The rearrangement uses TRBV30 and TRBJ2-3; D gene ambiguous. This CDR3 region has 11 residues. Trimming removed 1 base from V and 4 bases from J, with 3 bases in between. Germline CDR1 is GTSNPN and CDR2 is SVGIG (reference sequence). As DNA, the CDR3 is TGTGCCTGGAGTGGTTCAGATACGCAGTATTTT. Protein product: CAWSGSDTQYF. Full variable domain (outside the CDR3, taken from reference TRBV30 and TRBJ2-3): SQTIHQWPATLVQPVGSPLSLECTVEGTSNPNLYWYRQAAGRGLQLLFYSVGIGQISSEVPQNLSASRPQDRQFILSSKKLLLSDSGFYLCAWSGSDTQYFGPGTRLTVL.

V is TRBV28 and J is TRBJ2-3; D assignment may be TRBD1 or TRBD2 (6 bases each). The CDR3 covers 14 residues. V was shortened by 2 bases and J by 5 bases, with 11 bases between the two germline ends. Germline V gene data show CDR1 as MDHEN and CDR2 as SYDVKM. As DNA, the CDR3 is TGTGCCAGCAGTTTAGGGGGGCCCGTAGATACGCAGTATTTT. Amino acid sequence: CASSLGGPVDTQYF.

This clone appeared many times. This CDR3 is also generated by other DNA sequences in the sample. The V call is TRBV20-1, the J call TRBJ2-5; D gene uncertain. The CDR3 totals 11 residues. Per the germline V gene, CDR1 is DFQATT and CDR2 is SNEGSKA (reference sequence). V was trimmed by 6 bases and J by 2 bases, leaving 7 bases between them. The CDR3, as DNA: TGCAGTGCCATCCTTCAAGAGACCCAGTACTTC. Protein product: CSAILQETQYF.

The chain couples TRBV29-1 to TRBJ1-3; D is uncertain. This CDR3 region has 11 residues. Trimming shortened V by 4 bases and J by 6 bases, and 7 bases separated the two germline ends. Germline CDR1 SQVTM, CDR2 ANQGSEA. CDR3 DNA sequence: TGCAGCGTTGGTCTCCAAAACACCATATATTTT. Translation gives CSVGLQNTIYF. Using reference TRBV29-1 and TRBJ1-3 for the parts outside the CDR3, the full variable domain is SAVISQKPSRDICQRGTSLTIQCQVDSQVTMMFWYRQQPGQSLTLIATANQGSEATYESGFVIDKFPISRPNLTFSTLTVSNMSPEDSSIYLCSVGLQNTIYFGEGSWLTVV.

This chain connects TRBV25-1 to TRBJ1-6, with a tentative D call TRBD1 (6 bases). The germline V and J ends were trimmed by 6 bases and 9 bases, with 12 bases remaining between them. The germline gives CDR1 MGHDK, CDR2 SYGVNS. The CDR3 loop spans 13 amino acids. The chain's CDR3 is CASRQGSGSPLHF. CDR3 in DNA: TGTGCCAGCAGACAGGGTTCGGGTTCACCCCTCCACTTT.

This clone has just one count. This chain uses TRBV28 with TRBJ2-2; D not certain. Trimming left V 10 bases short and J 9 bases short, with 12 bases between. The CDR3 spans 11 residues. Germline lookup yields CDR1 MDHEN and CDR2 SYDVKM. The CDR3 is CATGTRRELFF. The CDR3 region has the DNA TGTGCCACCGGAACCAGACGGGAGCTGTTTTTT.

The rearrangement joins TRBV6-5 to TRBJ2-5; D perhaps matches TRBD2 (6 bases). The germline V gene encodes CDR1 MNHEY and CDR2 SVGAGI. The V end was cut by 8 bases, the J end by 7 bases, with 14 bases between. The CDR3 loop spans 12 amino acids. CDR3 DNA: TGTGCCAGCCGCGGGGCAGCGGGGACCCAGTACTTC. Translated, it gives CASRGAAGTQYF.

V usage is TRBV4-1 and J usage is TRBJ2-4; 7 nucleotides line up with TRBD1. The germline V gene encodes CDR1 MGHRA and CDR2 YSYEKL. V shed 6 bases, J shed 7 bases, and the junction held 12 bases outside the gene matches. This CDR3 has 15 residues. The CDR3 DNA sequence: TGCGCCAGCAGTCAACCCACGACAGGGCTGAACATTCAGTACTTC. Amino acids: CASSQPTTGLNIQYF.

This chain links TRBV5-1 with TRBJ2-6; D remains ambiguous. The CDR3 contains 15 residues. Trimming pared 2 bases from V and 2 bases from J, leaving 8 bases between. Germline V gives CDR1 SGHRS, CDR2 YFSETQ. CDR3 loop: CASSFLTPGANVLTF. The CDR3 DNA sequence: TGCGCCAGCAGCTTTCTGACACCTGGGGCCAACGTCCTGACTTTC.

In this sample, this clone turned up once. This chain joins TRBV10-3 and TRBJ2-7; the D gene is possibly TRBD1 (6 bases). The germline V gene has CDR1 ENHRY and CDR2 SYGVKD. Trimming left V 2 bases short and J 3 bases short, with 11 bases between. This CDR3 is 14 amino acids long. CDR3 coding DNA: TGTGCCATCAGTGAGGGTGGGACAATCTACGAGCAGTACTTC. This gives the protein CAISEGGTIYEQYF.

The V and J genes are TRBV30 and TRBJ2-7; D perhaps matches TRBD1 (6 bases). Germline-derived CDR1 and CDR2 are GTSNPN and SVGIG (reference sequence). The CDR3 runs to 13 residues. V was trimmed by 2 bases and J by 3 bases, leaving 11 bases between them. CDR3 residues: CAWSTGSGYEQYF. CDR3 nucleotide sequence: TGTGCCTGGAGTACAGGGTCCGGCTACGAGCAGTACTTC.

This chain connects TRBV12-5 to TRBJ2-5; D may be TRBD2 (7 bases). Germline V gene data show CDR1 as LGHNT and CDR2 as FRNRAP. The germline V and J ends were trimmed by 7 bases and 7 bases, with 22 bases remaining between them. The CDR3 extends over 15 amino acids. CDR3 DNA sequence: TGTGCTAGTGCCCTCTCGGGGGGCCTAGGCGGGACCCAGTACTTC. The encoded protein is CASALSGGLGGTQYF.

The chain uses TRBV2 and TRBJ1-1; the D is unclear. Germline CDR1 and CDR2: SNHLY and FYNNEI. V was cut by 4 bases and J by 13 bases, with 16 bases left in between. The CDR3 consists of 12 residues. In DNA form, the CDR3 reads TGTGCCAGCAGTGCCGAGTTCCTCGAGGATTTCTTT. Amino acids: CASSAEFLEDFF.

The genes are TRBV2 and TRBJ2-1; 7 positions agree with TRBD1. This CDR3 region has 17 residues. The germline gives CDR1 SNHLY, CDR2 FYNNEI. After removal of 6 bases from V and 5 bases from J, the junction contained 16 bases not matched to a gene. CDR3: CASRGGVDRQGHNEQFF. The CDR3 coding sequence is TGTGCCAGCAGAGGGGGAGTAGACAGACAGGGCCACAATGAGCAGTTCTTC.

The CDR3 reads CASSSWTGANSPLHF. CDR3 DNA: TGTGCCAGCAGTTCTTGGACAGGGGCGAATTCACCCCTCCACTTT. The V gene is TRBV25-1, the J gene TRBJ1-6; 9 bases line up with TRBD1. The J segment lost 7 bases and the V segment lost 5 bases, leaving 6 bases of the junction unmatched. This CDR3 is 15 amino acids long. Germline lookup yields CDR1 MGHDK and CDR2 SYGVNS. Full variable domain (missing parts from reference TRBV25-1 and TRBJ1-6): EADIYQTPRYLVIGTGKKITLECSQTMGHDKMYWYQQDPGMELHLIHYSYGVNSTEKGDLSSESTVSRIRTEHFPLTLESARPSHTSQYLCASSSWTGANSPLHFGNGTRLTVT.

The rearrangement links TRBV7-3 to TRBJ2-7, with 8 bases matching TRBD1. J gave up 3 bases and V 4 bases, and 2 bases lay outside the gene matches. CDR3 length: 13 amino acids. Germline-derived CDR1 and CDR2 are SGHTA and FQGTGA. The CDR3 bases are TGTGCCAGCAGCTCAGGGGGCCTCTACGAGCAGTACTTC. Translated: CASSSGGLYEQYF.

The J gene is TRBJ2-7, the V gene TRBV6-5; D possibly corresponds to TRBD2 (6 bases). The CDR3 is made up of 11 amino acids. Per the germline V gene, CDR1 is MNHEY and CDR2 is SVGAGI. V lost 8 bases, J lost 5 bases, and 10 bases lay in between. Written as DNA, the CDR3 is TGTGCCAGCGGGCGGGACCACGAGCAGTACTTC. It encodes CASGRDHEQYF.

About this clone: Other DNA sequences in the same sample also yield this CDR3. This chain connects TRBV6-1 to TRBJ2-7; D might be TRBD1 (6 bases). Between the trimmed V and J ends, which lost 10 bases and 4 bases, there was a span of 14 bases. The CDR3 is 12 amino acids. CDR1 and CDR2 from the germline V gene are MNHNS and SASEGT. The CDR3 nucleotides are TGTGCCACCAGACCGGACAGTTACGAGCAGTACTTC. Translation gives CATRPDSYEQYF.

The genes are TRBV10-3 and TRBJ2-2; D call uncertain. V was clipped by 7 bases and J by 0 bases, with 12 bases between them. The CDR3 loop spans 15 amino acids. Per germline, CDR1 ENHRY and CDR2 SYGVKD. The CDR3 coding sequence is TGTGCCATCACGGCCCTAGACTCGAACACCGGGGAGCTGTTTTTT. It specifies CAITALDSNTGELFF.

The chain has TRBV28 and TRBJ1-4; tentatively, D is TRBD1 (5 bases). Per germline, CDR1 MDHEN and CDR2 SYDVKM. The ends were cut back, 6 bases at V and 4 bases at J, with 12 bases in the middle. CDR3 size: 14 residues. In DNA form, the CDR3 reads TGTGCCAGCAGCGGGGGACGGTTTAATGAAAAACTGTTTTTT. Translating gives CASSGGRFNEKLFF. Together with reference TRBV28 and TRBJ1-4, the CDR3 gives the full variable domain: DVKVTQSSRYLVKRTGEKVFLECVQDMDHENMFWYRQDPGLGLRLIYFSYDVKMKEKGDIPEGYSVSREKKERFSLILESASTNQTSMYLCASSGGRFNEKLFFGSGTQLSVL.

This rearrangement joins TRBV2 to TRBJ2-7, with 9 bases identical to TRBD1. V gave up 4 bases and J gave up 5 bases; unmatched junction bases: 9. CDR1 is SNHLY and CDR2 is FYNNEI in the germline V gene. The CDR3 length is 15 residues. CDR3 loop: CASSGPGTGRNEQYF. CDR3 sequence (DNA): TGTGCCAGCAGTGGTCCCGGGACAGGGAGAAACGAGCAGTACTTC.

As for this clone: At the DNA level, this CDR3 is encoded by other sequences in the same sample as well. The chain employs TRBV5-6 and TRBJ2-7; D gene unclear. Between the trimmed V and J ends, which lost 0 bases and 5 bases, there was a span of 3 bases. The CDR3 extends over 11 amino acids. Germline V gene data show CDR1 as SGHDT and CDR2 as YYEEEE. CDR3 sequence (DNA): TGTGCCAGCAGCTTGGCCCACGAGCAGTACTTC. This translates into CASSLAHEQYF. Variable domain in full (rest from reference TRBV5-6 and TRBJ2-7): DAGVTQSPTHLIKTRGQQVTLRCSPKSGHDTVSWYQQALGQGPQFIFQYYEEEERQRGNFPDRFSGHQFPNYSSELNVNALLLGDSALYLCASSLAHEQYFGPGTRLTVT.

CDR3 coding DNA: TGCAGCGTTGAACCCGGGGGCGGGGAGCTGTTTTTT. Protein product: CSVEPGGGELFF. The V and J genes are TRBV29-1 and TRBJ2-2, with a possible D match to TRBD2 (6 bases). V lost 2 bases to trimming and J lost 7 bases, with 8 bases between them. Germline loops: CDR1 SQVTM, CDR2 ANQGSEA. The CDR3 length is 12 residues.

The V gene is TRBV7-6, the J gene TRBJ1-5; no reliable D call. V lost 5 bases, J lost 4 bases, and 15 bases lay in between. CDR3 length equals 15 residues. Germline CDR1 and CDR2: SGHVS and FNYEAQ. CDR3 sequence reads: CASSPAGFGNQPQHF. CDR3 DNA sequence: TGTGCCAGCAGCCCCGCTGGGTTTGGGAATCAGCCCCAGCATTTT.

In its sample, this clone was seen once. This chain uses TRBV27 with TRBJ2-6; D may be TRBD2 (7 bases). Trimming took 5 bases from V and 2 from J, leaving 16 bases between them. The CDR3 covers 17 residues. CDR1 and CDR2 from the germline V gene are MNHEY and SMNVEV (reference sequence). CDR3 DNA: TGTGCCAGCAGTACGACTTTCGGGGGGCCTGGGGCCAACGTCCTGACTTTC. Translating gives CASSTTFGGPGANVLTF. Based on the CDR3 plus reference TRBV27 and TRBJ2-6, the full variable domain is EAQVTQNPRYLITVTGKKLTVTCSQNMNHEYMSWYRQDPGLGLRQIYYSMNVEVTDKGDVPEGYKVSRKEKRNFPLILESPSPNQTSLYFCASSTTFGGPGANVLTFGAGSRLTVL.

The chain couples TRBV7-2 to TRBJ2-7; D perhaps matches TRBD1 (6 bases). This CDR3 is 13 amino acids long. The V end was cut by 5 bases, the J end by 5 bases, with 13 bases between. Per germline, CDR1 SGHTA and CDR2 FQGNSA. CDR3 residues: CASSQGLRDEQYF. Written as DNA, the CDR3 is TGTGCCAGCAGCCAGGGGTTACGGGACGAGCAGTACTTC. The variable domain in full, completed from reference TRBV7-2 and TRBJ2-7, reads GAGVSQSPSNKVTEKGKDVELRCDPISGHTALYWYRQSLGQGLEFLIYFQGNSAPDKSGLPSDRFSAERTGGSVSTLTIQRTQQEDSAVYLCASSQGLRDEQYFGPGTRLTVT.

The CDR3 here is CASSLALWGARRYEQYF. CDR3 in DNA: TGTGCCAGCAGCTTGGCCTTATGGGGGGCACGTAGGTACGAGCAGTACTTC. The rearrangement joins TRBV11-3 to TRBJ2-7; the D call may be TRBD1 or TRBD2 (6 bases each). CDR1 is SGHNT and CDR2 is YENEEA in the germline V gene. The CDR3 runs to 17 residues. Trimming shortened V by 3 bases and J by 4 bases, and 22 bases separated the two germline ends. Full variable domain (remainder filled in from reference TRBV11-3 and TRBJ2-7): EAGVVQSPRYKIIEKKQPVAFWCNPISGHNTLYWYLQNLGQGPELLIRYENEEAVDDSQLPKDRFSAERLKGVDSTLKIQPAELGDSAVYLCASSLALWGARRYEQYFGPGTRLTVT.

On this clone itself: Distinct nucleotide sequences in the sample also encode this CDR3. The chain uses TRBV5-1 and TRBJ2-7; TRBD1 agrees at 7 bases. From germline, CDR1 is SGHRS and CDR2 YFSETQ. V was clipped by 7 bases and J by 2 bases; unmatched bases: 6. This CDR3 has 13 residues. The CDR3 region has the DNA TGCGCCAGCTCTTCTGGGACAGCCTACGAGCAGTACTTC. Translating it yields CASSSGTAYEQYF.

V usage is TRBV30 and J usage is TRBJ2-1, with 8 bases lining up with TRBD2. Looked up from germline, CDR1 is GTSNPN and CDR2 is SVGIG (reference sequence). Trimming at V came to 0 bases and at J to 4 bases, leaving 2 bases not matched to a gene. The CDR3 has 14 residues. CDR3 in amino acids: CAWSVLAVYNEQFF. The CDR3 DNA reads as TGTGCCTGGAGTGTACTAGCGGTTTACAATGAGCAGTTCTTC.

The chain uses TRBV6-5 and TRBJ2-5, with 13 bases fitting TRBD2. The CDR3 extends over 16 amino acids. V was pared by 4 bases and J by 2 bases, with 4 bases of the junction left unmatched. CDR1 MNHEY and CDR2 SVGAGI come from the germline V gene. The CDR3 loop is CASSWGLAGSQETQYF. The CDR3 DNA follows: TGTGCCAGCAGTTGGGGACTAGCGGGAAGTCAAGAGACCCAGTACTTC.